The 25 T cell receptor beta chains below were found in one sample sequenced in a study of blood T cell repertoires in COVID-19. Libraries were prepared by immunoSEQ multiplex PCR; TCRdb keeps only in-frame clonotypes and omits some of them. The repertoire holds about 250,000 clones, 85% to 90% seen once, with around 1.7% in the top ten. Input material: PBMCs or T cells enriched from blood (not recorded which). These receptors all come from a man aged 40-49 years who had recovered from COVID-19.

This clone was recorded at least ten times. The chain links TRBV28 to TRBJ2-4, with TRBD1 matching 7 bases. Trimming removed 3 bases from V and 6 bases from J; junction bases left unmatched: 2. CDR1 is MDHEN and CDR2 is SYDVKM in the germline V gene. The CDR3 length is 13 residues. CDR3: CASSFTGANIQYF. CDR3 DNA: TGTGCCAGCAGTTTTACAGGGGCAAACATTCAGTACTTC.

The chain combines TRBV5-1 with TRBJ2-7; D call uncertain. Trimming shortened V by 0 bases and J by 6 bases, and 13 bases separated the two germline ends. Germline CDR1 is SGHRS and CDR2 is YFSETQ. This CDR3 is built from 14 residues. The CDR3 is CASSLGSTFSEQYF. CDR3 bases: TGCGCCAGCAGCTTGGGATCCACTTTCTCCGAGCAGTACTTC.

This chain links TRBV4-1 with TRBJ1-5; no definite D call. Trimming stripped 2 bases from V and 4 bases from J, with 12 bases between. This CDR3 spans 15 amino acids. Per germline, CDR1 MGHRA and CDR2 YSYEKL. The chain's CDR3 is CASSQREVFNQPQHF. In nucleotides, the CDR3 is TGCGCCAGCAGCCAAAGAGAGGTCTTTAATCAGCCCCAGCATTTT.

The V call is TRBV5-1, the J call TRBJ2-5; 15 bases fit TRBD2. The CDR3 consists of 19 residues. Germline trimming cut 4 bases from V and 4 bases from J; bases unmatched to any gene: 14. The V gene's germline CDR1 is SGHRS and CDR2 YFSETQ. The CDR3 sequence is CASSQLGTSGRYEAETQYF. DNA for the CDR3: TGCGCCAGCAGCCAGCTCGGGACTAGCGGGAGGTATGAGGCAGAGACCCAGTACTTC.

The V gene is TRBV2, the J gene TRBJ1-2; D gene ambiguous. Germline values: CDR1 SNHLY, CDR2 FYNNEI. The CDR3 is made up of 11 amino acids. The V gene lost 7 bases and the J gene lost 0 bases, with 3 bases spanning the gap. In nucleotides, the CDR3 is TGTGCCAGCACCACTAACTATGGCTACACCTTC. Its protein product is CASTTNYGYTF.

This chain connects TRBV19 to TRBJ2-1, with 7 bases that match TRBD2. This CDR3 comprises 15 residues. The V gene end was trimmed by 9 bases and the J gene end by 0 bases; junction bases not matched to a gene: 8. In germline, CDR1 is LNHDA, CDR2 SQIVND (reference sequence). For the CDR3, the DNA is TGTGCCAGCCCACGAGGGACTAACTCCTACAATGAGCAGTTCTTC. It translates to CASPRGTNSYNEQFF. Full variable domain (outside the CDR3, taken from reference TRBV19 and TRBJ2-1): DGGITQSPKYLFRKEGQNVTLSCEQNLNHDAMYWYRQDPGQGLRLIYYSQIVNDFQKGDIAEGYSVSREKKESFPLTVTSAQKNPTAFYLCASPRGTNSYNEQFFGPGTRLTVL.

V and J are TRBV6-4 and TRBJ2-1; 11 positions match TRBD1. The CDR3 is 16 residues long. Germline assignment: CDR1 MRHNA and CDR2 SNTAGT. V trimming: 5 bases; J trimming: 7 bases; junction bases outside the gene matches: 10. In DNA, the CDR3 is TGTGCCAGCAGTTTATATCAGGGGACAGGGGGTAATGAGCAGTTCTTC. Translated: CASSLYQGTGGNEQFF.

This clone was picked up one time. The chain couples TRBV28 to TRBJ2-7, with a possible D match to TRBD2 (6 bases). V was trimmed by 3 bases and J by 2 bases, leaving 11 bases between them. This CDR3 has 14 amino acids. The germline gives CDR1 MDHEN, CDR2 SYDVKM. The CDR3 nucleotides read TGTGCCAGCAGTTTCCAGCGGGCAACCTACGAGCAGTACTTC. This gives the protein CASSFQRATYEQYF.

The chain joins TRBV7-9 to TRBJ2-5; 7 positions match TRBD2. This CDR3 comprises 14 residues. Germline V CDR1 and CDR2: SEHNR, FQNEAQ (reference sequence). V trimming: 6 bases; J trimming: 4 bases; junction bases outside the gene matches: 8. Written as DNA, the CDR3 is TGTGCCAGCAGGGGACTACGGGAAAGAGAGACCCAGTACTTC. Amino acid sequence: CASRGLRERETQYF.

In nucleotides, the CDR3 is TGTGCCAGTAGTATTGGCGGGACCGTCAATGAGCAGTTCTTC. It codes for CASSIGGTVNEQFF. This chain links TRBV19 with TRBJ2-1, with D possibly TRBD2 on 6 matching bases. The CDR3 consists of 14 residues. Germline assignment: CDR1 LNHDA and CDR2 SQIVND (reference sequence). V gave up 3 bases and J gave up 6 bases, with 12 bases separating them.

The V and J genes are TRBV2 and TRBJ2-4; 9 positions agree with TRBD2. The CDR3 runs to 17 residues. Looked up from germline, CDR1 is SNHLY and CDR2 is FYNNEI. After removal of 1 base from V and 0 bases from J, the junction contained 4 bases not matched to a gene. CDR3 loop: CASSEVLAGRAKNIQYF. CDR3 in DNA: TGTGCCAGCAGTGAAGTCCTAGCGGGGCGAGCCAAAAACATTCAGTACTTC.

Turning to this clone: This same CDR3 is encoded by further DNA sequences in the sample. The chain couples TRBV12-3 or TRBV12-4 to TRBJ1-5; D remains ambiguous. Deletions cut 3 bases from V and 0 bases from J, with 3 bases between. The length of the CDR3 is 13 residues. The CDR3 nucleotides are TGTGCCAGCAGTTTTAGTAGCAATCAGCCCCAGCATTTT. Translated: CASSFSSNQPQHF.

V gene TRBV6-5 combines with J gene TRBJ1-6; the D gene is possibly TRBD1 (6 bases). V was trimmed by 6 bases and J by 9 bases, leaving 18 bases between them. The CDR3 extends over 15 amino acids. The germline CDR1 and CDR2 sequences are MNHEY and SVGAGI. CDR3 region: CASSHGQTDGSPLHF. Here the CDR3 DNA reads TGTGCCAGCAGCCATGGACAGACGGACGGTTCACCCCTCCACTTT.

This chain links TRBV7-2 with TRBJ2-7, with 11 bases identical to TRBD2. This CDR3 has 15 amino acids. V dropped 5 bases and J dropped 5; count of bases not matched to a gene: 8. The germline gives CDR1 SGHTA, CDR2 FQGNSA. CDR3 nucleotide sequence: TGTGCCAGCAGCCGTAGCGGGAGGGCGGAGAACGAGCAGTACTTC. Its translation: CASSRSGRAENEQYF.

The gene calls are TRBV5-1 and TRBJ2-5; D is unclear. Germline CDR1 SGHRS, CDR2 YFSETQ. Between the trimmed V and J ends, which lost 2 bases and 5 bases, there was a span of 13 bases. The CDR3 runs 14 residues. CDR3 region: CASSFGSSRETQYF. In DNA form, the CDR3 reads TGCGCCAGCAGCTTCGGGTCCTCGCGGGAGACCCAGTACTTC.

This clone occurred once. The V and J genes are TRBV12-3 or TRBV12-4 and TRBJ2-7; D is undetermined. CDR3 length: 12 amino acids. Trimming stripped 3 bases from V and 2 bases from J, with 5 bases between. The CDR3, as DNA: TGTGCCAGCAGTTTCCGTACCTACGAGCAGTACTTC. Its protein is CASSFRTYEQYF.

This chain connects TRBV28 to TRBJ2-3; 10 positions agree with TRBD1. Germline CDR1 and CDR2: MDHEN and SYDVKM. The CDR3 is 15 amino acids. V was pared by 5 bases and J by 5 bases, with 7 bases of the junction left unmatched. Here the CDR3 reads CASSIRQGAVDTQYF. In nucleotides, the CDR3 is TGTGCCAGCAGTATACGACAGGGGGCAGTAGATACGCAGTATTTT.

CDR3 DNA sequence: TGTGCCAGCAGTCCGACAGTCGGGGGGGACACCTTC. Protein product: CASSPTVGGDTF. V usage is TRBV28 and J usage is TRBJ1-2; D is perhaps TRBD1 (5 bases). Germline V gene data show CDR1 as MDHEN and CDR2 as SYDVKM. Trimming took off 5 bases at V and 12 bases at J, with 16 bases between the two ends. The CDR3 contains 12 residues.

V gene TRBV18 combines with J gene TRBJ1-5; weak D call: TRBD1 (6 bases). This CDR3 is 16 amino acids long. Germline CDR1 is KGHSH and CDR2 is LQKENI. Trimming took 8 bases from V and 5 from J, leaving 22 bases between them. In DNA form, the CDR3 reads TGTGCCAGCCCAGCGAGGGGGATTTGGGGCGATCAGCCCCAGCATTTT. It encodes CASPARGIWGDQPQHF.

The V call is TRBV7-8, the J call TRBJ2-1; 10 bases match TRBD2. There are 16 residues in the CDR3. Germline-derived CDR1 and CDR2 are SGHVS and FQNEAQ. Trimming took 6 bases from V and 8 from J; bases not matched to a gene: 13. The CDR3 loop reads CASSIMRVAGGHEQFF. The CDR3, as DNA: TGTGCCAGCAGTATCATGAGGGTAGCGGGGGGTCATGAGCAGTTCTTC.

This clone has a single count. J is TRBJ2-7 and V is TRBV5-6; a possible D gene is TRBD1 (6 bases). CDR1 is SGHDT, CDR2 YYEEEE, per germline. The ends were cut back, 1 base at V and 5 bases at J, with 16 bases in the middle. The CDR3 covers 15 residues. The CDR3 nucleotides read TGTGCCAGCAGCTTGAGAAGGACAGAGAGAGACGAGCAGTACTTC. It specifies CASSLRRTERDEQYF.

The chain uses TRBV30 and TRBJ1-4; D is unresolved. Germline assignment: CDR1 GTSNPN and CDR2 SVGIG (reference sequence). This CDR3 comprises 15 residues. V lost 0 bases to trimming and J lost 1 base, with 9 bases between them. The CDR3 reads CAWSVRRGTNEKLFF. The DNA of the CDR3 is TGTGCCTGGAGTGTACGTCGGGGAACTAATGAAAAACTGTTTTTT.

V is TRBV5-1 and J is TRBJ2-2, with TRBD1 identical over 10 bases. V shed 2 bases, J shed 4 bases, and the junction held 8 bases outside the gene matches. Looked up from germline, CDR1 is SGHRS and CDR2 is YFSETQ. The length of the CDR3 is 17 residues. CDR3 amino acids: CASSFGGTGVSTGELFF. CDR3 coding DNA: TGCGCCAGCAGCTTCGGGGGGACAGGGGTCAGCACCGGGGAGCTGTTTTTT.

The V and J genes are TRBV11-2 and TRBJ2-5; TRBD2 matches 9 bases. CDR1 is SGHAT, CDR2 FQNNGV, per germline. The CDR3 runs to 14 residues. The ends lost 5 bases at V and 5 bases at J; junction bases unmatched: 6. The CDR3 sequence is CASSLSGSKETQYF. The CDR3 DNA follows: TGTGCCAGCAGCCTTAGCGGGAGTAAGGAGACCCAGTACTTC.

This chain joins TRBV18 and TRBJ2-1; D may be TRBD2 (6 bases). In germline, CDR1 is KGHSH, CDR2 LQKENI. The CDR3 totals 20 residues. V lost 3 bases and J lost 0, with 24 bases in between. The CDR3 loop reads CASSPFGRRVTTSSYNEQFF. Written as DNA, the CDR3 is TGTGCCAGCTCACCCTTTGGAAGGAGGGTCACCACTAGCTCCTACAATGAGCAGTTCTTC.